The clone carrying this T cell receptor (beta chain) was found a few times. The data were obtained in a study of blood T cell repertoires in COVID-19. On the study more broadly: Samples of COVID-19 (acute and convalescent) were obtained from the United States, Italy and Spain. T cells, B-cell-depleted T cells, or PBMCs provided the cDNA or gDNA that served as material.

Germline CDR1 SGHTA, CDR2 FQGNSA. The CDR3 extends over 13 amino acids. The trim removed 6 bases at V and 2 bases at J, leaving 2 bases unmatched. As originally analysed: Quantification of nucleated cells was approximated via reference gene primer amplification. The protocol was immunoSEQ multiplex PCR, while the TCRdb copy is restricted to in-frame clones and leaves out a portion. From that table come the V and J calls and clone size; the DNA was used to work out D and trimming. The sample gives fewer than 200,000 clones, about 80% of which show up once; 26% is in the top ten. The gene calls are TRBV7-2 and TRBJ2-7; 9 bases line up with TRBD1. This TCR derives from a woman in her 70s with acute or convalescent COVID-19. Specimen: peripheral blood. In DNA, the CDR3 is TGTGCCAGCAGGGGACAGGGAACCTACGAGCAGTACTTC. Translation: CASRGQGTYEQYF. Full variable domain (outside the CDR3, taken from reference TRBV7-2 and TRBJ2-7): GAGVSQSPSNKVTEKGKDVELRCDPISGHTALYWYRQSLGQGLEFLIYFQGNSAPDKSGLPSDRFSAERTGGSVSTLTIQRTQQEDSAVYLCASRGQGTYEQYFGPGTRLTVT.